This T cell receptor beta chain was recovered during a study of T cells after yellow fever vaccination. On the study more broadly: Low-cell-number fractions underwent preparation using SMART-Seq v4 Ultra Low Input.

V lost 1 base and J 7 bases, leaving 11 bases between the germline ends. Germline lookup yields CDR1 SEHNR and CDR2 FQNEAQ (reference sequence). The CDR3 runs 14 residues. Template switching by 5'RACE produced TCR cDNA, adding a universal primer site and UMIs. A single record per CDR3 protein comes from TCRdb applying MiXCR to the 5' RACE reads. This sample has roughly 300,000 distinct CDR3 sequences, with 6.8% found just once. The material was PBMCs, obtained around 45 days after the first yellow fever vaccination. The chain is built from TRBV7-9 and TRBJ2-1; perhaps TRBD1 as D (5 bases). The clonotype comes from a man between 18 and 35 years old who received the YFV17D yellow fever vaccine. The CDR3 here is CASSLGRQGNEQFF. CDR3 coding DNA: TGTGCCAGCAGCTTAGGCAGGCAGGGAAATGAGCAGTTCTTC.